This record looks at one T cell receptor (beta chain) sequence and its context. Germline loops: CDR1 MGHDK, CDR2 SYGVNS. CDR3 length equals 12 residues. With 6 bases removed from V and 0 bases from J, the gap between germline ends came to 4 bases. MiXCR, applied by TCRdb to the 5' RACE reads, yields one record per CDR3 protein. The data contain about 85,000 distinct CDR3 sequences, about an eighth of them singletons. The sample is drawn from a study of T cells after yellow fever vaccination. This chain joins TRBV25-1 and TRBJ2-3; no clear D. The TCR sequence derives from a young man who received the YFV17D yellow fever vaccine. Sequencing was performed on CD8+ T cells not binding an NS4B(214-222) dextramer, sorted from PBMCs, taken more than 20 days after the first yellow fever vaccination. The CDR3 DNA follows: TGTGCCAGCAGGGAAAGCACAGATACGCAGTATTTT. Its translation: CASRESTDTQYF.